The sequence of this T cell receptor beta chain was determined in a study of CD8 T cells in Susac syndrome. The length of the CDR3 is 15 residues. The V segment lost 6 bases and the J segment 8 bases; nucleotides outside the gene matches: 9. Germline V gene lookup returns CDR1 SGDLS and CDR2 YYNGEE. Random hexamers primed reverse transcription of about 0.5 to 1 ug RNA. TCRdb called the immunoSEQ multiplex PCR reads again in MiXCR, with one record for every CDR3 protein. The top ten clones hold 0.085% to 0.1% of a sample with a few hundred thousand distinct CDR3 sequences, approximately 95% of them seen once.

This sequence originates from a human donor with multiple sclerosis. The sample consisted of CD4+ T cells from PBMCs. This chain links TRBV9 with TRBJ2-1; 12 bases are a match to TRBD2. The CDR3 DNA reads TGTGCCAGCACCTCTAGCGGGGGGGCCGCGGATGAGCAGTTCTTC. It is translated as CASTSSGGAADEQFF.